The rows below give T cell receptor beta chains drawn from one sample of a study of blood T cell repertoires in COVID-19. Assay used: immunoSEQ multiplex PCR; TCRdb lists only in-frame clones, some missing. The sample has just under 250,000 clones, approximately 83% seen once; the top ten hold 2.5% to 3.5%. Sequenced input: peripheral blood. These receptors came from a woman younger than 45 who had recovered from COVID-19. Each CDR3 is given with its conserved first and last residue. The D gene is left open where the match is weak. Only some rows state a clone size, as once, few, many or a class for expanded clones.

D gene: TRBD1
V gene: TRBV5-5
J gene: TRBJ1-6
clone size: -
CDR3 protein: CASSNTGGVNSPLHF
CDR3 DNA: TGTGCCAGCAGCAATACAGGGGGGGTTAATTCACCCCTCCACTTT

D gene: -
V gene: TRBV5-1
J gene: TRBJ1-1
clone size: -
CDR3 protein: CASSLLSDTEAFF
CDR3 DNA: TGCGCCAGCAGCTTGCTATCGGACACTGAAGCTTTCTTT

D gene: -
V gene: TRBV5-1
J gene: TRBJ2-5
clone size: -
CDR3 protein: CASNGGGAGETQYF
CDR3 DNA: TGCGCCAGCAACGGTGGCGGCGCCGGAGAGACCCAGTACTTC

D gene: -
V gene: TRBV5-8
J gene: TRBJ1-1
clone size: -
CDR3 protein: CASTGGSGQGVDTEAFF
CDR3 DNA: TGTGCCAGCACGGGCGGGAGCGGACAAGGTGTAGACACTGAAGCTTTCTTT

D gene: -
V gene: TRBV18
J gene: TRBJ2-6
clone size: -
CDR3 protein: CASSPLEAGANVLTF
CDR3 DNA: TGTGCCAGCTCACCACTTGAGGCCGGGGCCAACGTCCTGACTTTC

D gene: TRBD1
V gene: TRBV7-9
J gene: TRBJ1-1
clone size: once
CDR3 protein: CASSPRSRRTGLNTEAFF
CDR3 DNA: TGTGCCAGCAGCCCGCGCTCCCGTCGGACAGGGTTAAACACTGAAGCTTTCTTT

D gene: -
V gene: TRBV7-9
J gene: TRBJ1-1
clone size: -
CDR3 protein: CASSPRDSRTEAFF
CDR3 DNA: TGTGCCAGCAGCCCCCGGGACTCGCGCACTGAAGCTTTCTTT

D gene: -
V gene: TRBV6-5
J gene: TRBJ1-5
clone size: -
CDR3 protein: CASLDSLPNQPQHF
CDR3 DNA: TGTGCCAGCCTGGACAGTTTACCCAATCAGCCCCAGCATTTT

D gene: -
V gene: TRBV2
J gene: TRBJ1-1
clone size: -
CDR3 protein: CASTEGAISIATEAFF
CDR3 DNA: TGTGCCAGCACCGAGGGTGCGATCTCGATCGCCACTGAAGCTTTCTTT

D gene: -
V gene: TRBV7-9
J gene: TRBJ2-7
clone size: -
CDR3 protein: CASSSTTSYEQYF
CDR3 DNA: TGTGCCAGCAGCTCCACTACTTCCTACGAGCAGTACTTC

D gene: -
V gene: TRBV5-1
J gene: TRBJ2-7
clone size: -
CDR3 protein: CASSFWTGTTYEQYF
CDR3 DNA: TGCGCCAGCAGCTTTTGGACAGGGACTACCTACGAGCAGTACTTC

D gene: TRBD1
V gene: TRBV19
J gene: TRBJ1-4
clone size: -
CDR3 protein: CASRTGGYEKLFF
CDR3 DNA: TGTGCCAGCAGGACAGGGGGCTATGAAAAACTGTTTTTT

D gene: TRBD2
V gene: TRBV7-6
J gene: TRBJ2-3
clone size: -
CDR3 protein: CASSLQLAGGDTQYF
CDR3 DNA: TGTGCCAGCAGCTTACAACTAGCGGGGGGAGATACGCAGTATTTT

D gene: -
V gene: TRBV5-6
J gene: TRBJ2-3
clone size: -
CDR3 protein: CASSSDLGGYDTQYF
CDR3 DNA: TGTGCCAGCAGCTCTGACTTAGGGGGTTATGATACGCAGTATTTT

D gene: TRBD2
V gene: TRBV3-1/TRBV3-2
J gene: TRBJ2-7
clone size: once
CDR3 protein: CASSQDRGSGDSYEQYF
CDR3 DNA: TGTGCCAGCAGCCAAGATCGGGGTAGCGGGGACTCCTACGAGCAGTACTTC

D gene: TRBD2
V gene: TRBV14
J gene: TRBJ2-1
clone size: -
CDR3 protein: CASSQDSRAGGTWNEQFF
CDR3 DNA: TGTGCCAGCAGCCAAGACTCGCGAGCGGGGGGGACTTGGAATGAGCAGTTCTTC

D gene: -
V gene: TRBV4-2
J gene: TRBJ1-5
clone size: -
CDR3 protein: CASSQESRGDQPQHF
CDR3 DNA: TGTGCCAGCAGCCAAGAGAGCCGGGGTGACCAGCCCCAGCATTTT

D gene: TRBD1
V gene: TRBV7-3
J gene: TRBJ2-2
clone size: few
CDR3 protein: CASSLTGGITGELFF
CDR3 DNA: TGTGCCAGCAGCCTCACAGGGGGCATCACCGGGGAGCTGTTTTTT

D gene: -
V gene: TRBV27
J gene: TRBJ1-2
clone size: -
CDR3 protein: CASSLQGSGNGYTF
CDR3 DNA: TGTGCCAGCAGTTTACAGGGCAGTGGGAATGGCTACACCTTC

D gene: -
V gene: TRBV12-3/TRBV12-4
J gene: TRBJ1-2
clone size: -
CDR3 protein: CASSYGENYGYTF
CDR3 DNA: TGTGCCAGCAGTTACGGGGAAAACTATGGCTACACCTTC

D gene: TRBD2
V gene: TRBV7-3
J gene: TRBJ2-1
clone size: -
CDR3 protein: CASSPTGLAGPEQFF
CDR3 DNA: TGTGCCAGCAGCCCAACGGGACTAGCGGGGCCGGAGCAGTTCTTC

D gene: -
V gene: TRBV18
J gene: TRBJ2-6
clone size: once
CDR3 protein: CASSLLTVADSGANVLTF
CDR3 DNA: TGTGCCAGCTCACTTCTGACAGTTGCGGACTCTGGGGCCAACGTCCTGACTTTC